This is a list of T cell receptor beta chains from one sample in a study of cytomegalovirus exposure and HLA in healthy donors. Sequencing was performed with immunoSEQ multiplex PCR; in TCRdb, only in-frame clones are kept and a portion is missing. The table includes more than 130,000 clones, about 80% detected once. The sample comprised PBMCs. The source of these receptors is a man aged 30-40 years in good health and CMV-seronegative. Each CDR3 is given with its conserved first and last residue. D genes are given only for firm matches. The size entry is marked missing in some rows and otherwise reads once, few, many or a size class.

J gene: TRBJ2-7
V gene: TRBV27
D gene: -
clone size: -
CDR3 DNA: TGTGCCAGCAGCCACGGCTACGAGCAGTACTTC
CDR3 protein: CASSHGYEQYF

J gene: TRBJ2-2
V gene: TRBV11-2
D gene: -
clone size: -
CDR3 DNA: TGTGCCAGCAGCTTATTTGATGGAGGGAACACCGGGGAGCTGTTTTTT
CDR3 protein: CASSLFDGGNTGELFF

J gene: TRBJ1-4
V gene: TRBV6-6
D gene: -
clone size: -
CDR3 DNA: TGTGCCAGCCGTAAAAACGGGAAAACTAATGAAAAACTGTTTTTT
CDR3 protein: CASRKNGKTNEKLFF

J gene: TRBJ2-4
V gene: TRBV6-1
D gene: -
clone size: -
CDR3 DNA: TGTGCCAGCACAGACTTGGCCAAAAACATTCAGTACTTC
CDR3 protein: CASTDLAKNIQYF

J gene: TRBJ2-3
V gene: TRBV7-9
D gene: TRBD2
clone size: once
CDR3 DNA: TGTGCCAGCAGCCGGTTTAGCGGGGGGGCAGGTTTT
CDR3 protein: CASSRFSGGAGF

J gene: TRBJ2-1
V gene: TRBV5-1
D gene: TRBD2
clone size: -
CDR3 DNA: TGCGCCAGCAGCTCCGTAGCGGGAGGGCCCTCGAGGAATGAGCAGTTCTTC
CDR3 protein: CASSSVAGGPSRNEQFF

J gene: TRBJ2-3
V gene: TRBV11-3
D gene: TRBD2
clone size: -
CDR3 DNA: TGTGCCAGCAGCCCCGGACTAGCGGGGGTCACAGATACGCAGTATTTT
CDR3 protein: CASSPGLAGVTDTQYF

J gene: TRBJ2-2
V gene: TRBV5-1
D gene: -
clone size: -
CDR3 DNA: TGCGCCAGCAGCTTGTTCAGGGATAACACCGGGGAGCTGTTTTTT
CDR3 protein: CASSLFRDNTGELFF

J gene: TRBJ1-2
V gene: TRBV29-1
D gene: -
clone size: -
CDR3 DNA: TGCAGCGGCGACCGGGAAGACTATGGCTACCCCTTC
CDR3 protein: CSGDREDYGYPF

J gene: TRBJ2-1
V gene: TRBV2
D gene: TRBD2
clone size: -
CDR3 DNA: TGTGCCAGCAGAACTAGCGGGGCCTACAATGAGCAGTTCTTC
CDR3 protein: CASRTSGAYNEQFF

J gene: TRBJ2-3
V gene: TRBV29-1
D gene: TRBD1
clone size: -
CDR3 DNA: TGCAGCGTTGAAGATCTTAACAGGGGGGAGATCACAGATACGCAGTATTTT
CDR3 protein: CSVEDLNRGEITDTQYF

J gene: TRBJ1-2
V gene: TRBV6-5
D gene: TRBD1
clone size: -
CDR3 DNA: TGTGCCAGCAGACCGGACAGGGGCTATGGCTACACCTTC
CDR3 protein: CASRPDRGYGYTF

J gene: TRBJ1-4
V gene: TRBV2
D gene: -
clone size: -
CDR3 DNA: TGTGCCAGCACCGGACAGCCCACGACAGAACTGTTTTTT
CDR3 protein: CASTGQPTTELFF

J gene: TRBJ1-1
V gene: TRBV5-1
D gene: -
clone size: -
CDR3 DNA: TGCGCCAGCAGCTTCAGCGGGACGAACACTGAAGCTTTCTTT
CDR3 protein: CASSFSGTNTEAFF

J gene: TRBJ2-7
V gene: TRBV6-5
D gene: -
clone size: -
CDR3 DNA: TGTGCCAGCAGTAGAATCGGGTCCTACGAGCAGTACTTC
CDR3 protein: CASSRIGSYEQYF

J gene: TRBJ2-7
V gene: TRBV6-1
D gene: -
clone size: -
CDR3 DNA: TGTGCCAGCACCTTAACACCGTTTTTCCACGAGCAGTACTTC
CDR3 protein: CASTLTPFFHEQYF

J gene: TRBJ2-3
V gene: TRBV10-2
D gene: TRBD2
clone size: -
CDR3 DNA: TGCGCCAGCAGTGGGCTCAGCGGGACTAGCACAGATACGCAGTATTTT
CDR3 protein: CASSGLSGTSTDTQYF

J gene: TRBJ2-1
V gene: TRBV6-1
D gene: TRBD1
clone size: -
CDR3 DNA: TGTGCCAGCAGTGAGAGACAGGGGGCGCAGGAGCAGTTCTTC
CDR3 protein: CASSERQGAQEQFF

J gene: TRBJ2-7
V gene: TRBV5-8
D gene: TRBD1
clone size: -
CDR3 DNA: TGTGCCAGCAGCCGGACAGGGCCAACCTACGAGCAGTACTTC
CDR3 protein: CASSRTGPTYEQYF

J gene: TRBJ1-1
V gene: TRBV9
D gene: TRBD1
clone size: -
CDR3 DNA: TGTGCCAGCAGGGGGACAGGGACTGAAGCTTTCTTT
CDR3 protein: CASRGTGTEAFF

J gene: TRBJ1-6
V gene: TRBV5-1
D gene: TRBD1
clone size: -
CDR3 DNA: TGCGCCAGCAGCTGGAAGCCTCAGGGGGCGGGTTCGGGATCCTATAATTCACCCCTCCACTTT
CDR3 protein: CASSWKPQGAGSGSYNSPLHF

J gene: TRBJ1-2
V gene: TRBV28
D gene: TRBD1
clone size: -
CDR3 DNA: TGTGCCGGTTCGAAATTGATCTACAGGGGAGCTAACTATGGCTACACCTTC
CDR3 protein: CAGSKLIYRGANYGYTF

J gene: TRBJ2-7
V gene: TRBV10-3
D gene: TRBD1
clone size: few
CDR3 DNA: TGTGCCACCCAACAGGGGACCTACGAGCAGTACTTC
CDR3 protein: CATQQGTYEQYF

J gene: TRBJ2-3
V gene: TRBV11-2
D gene: TRBD2
clone size: -
CDR3 DNA: TGTGCCAGCAGCTTAGTTGCGGGGGGCCCAGATACGCAGTATTTT
CDR3 protein: CASSLVAGGPDTQYF

J gene: TRBJ1-5
V gene: TRBV5-6
D gene: -
clone size: -
CDR3 DNA: TGTGCCAGCAGCGGGGGGGGTTTCAATCAGCCCCAGCATTTT
CDR3 protein: CASSGGGFNQPQHF

J gene: TRBJ1-5
V gene: TRBV2
D gene: -
clone size: -
CDR3 DNA: TGTGCCACCGCAGGGATAGATAGGAGTCAGCCCCAGCATTTT
CDR3 protein: CATAGIDRSQPQHF

J gene: TRBJ2-5
V gene: TRBV2
D gene: -
clone size: once
CDR3 DNA: TGTGCCAGCAGTGCCACTAGAAACCAAGAGACCCAGTACTTC
CDR3 protein: CASSATRNQETQYF

J gene: TRBJ1-2
V gene: TRBV29-1
D gene: TRBD1
clone size: -
CDR3 DNA: TGCAGCGTTGAAGACTCGACAGGGTATGGCTACACCTTC
CDR3 protein: CSVEDSTGYGYTF

J gene: TRBJ1-2
V gene: TRBV6-6
D gene: TRBD1
clone size: -
CDR3 DNA: TGTGCCAGCAGCCCCGGACAGGCCTATGGCTACACCTTC
CDR3 protein: CASSPGQAYGYTF

J gene: TRBJ1-5
V gene: TRBV27
D gene: -
clone size: -
CDR3 DNA: TGTGCCAGCAGGCCAGGGCTTTGGGATCGGGGCAATCAGCCCCAGCATTTT
CDR3 protein: CASRPGLWDRGNQPQHF

J gene: TRBJ2-1
V gene: TRBV7-9
D gene: TRBD2
clone size: -
CDR3 DNA: TGTGCCAGCAGCGAGGGACTAGCGGAGCAGTTCTTC
CDR3 protein: CASSEGLAEQFF

J gene: TRBJ2-6
V gene: TRBV18
D gene: -
clone size: -
CDR3 DNA: TGTGCCAGCTCACCACCCGCAGGGCTGTCTGGGGCCAACGTCCTGACTTTC
CDR3 protein: CASSPPAGLSGANVLTF

J gene: TRBJ2-7
V gene: TRBV5-1
D gene: -
clone size: -
CDR3 DNA: TGCGCCAGCAGCTTGACTTCGGGGGACGACGAGCAGTACTTC
CDR3 protein: CASSLTSGDDEQYF

J gene: TRBJ2-1
V gene: TRBV27
D gene: -
clone size: -
CDR3 DNA: TGTGCCAGCAGTTTATCGAAGTCCGGGTTCAACAATGAGCAGTTCTTC
CDR3 protein: CASSLSKSGFNNEQFF

J gene: TRBJ2-6
V gene: TRBV12-5
D gene: -
clone size: -
CDR3 DNA: TGTGCTAGTGGTTTGGTAAGGACAGTCCCCACTGGGGCCAACGTCCTGACTTTC
CDR3 protein: CASGLVRTVPTGANVLTF

J gene: TRBJ2-4
V gene: TRBV10-1
D gene: -
clone size: -
CDR3 DNA: TGCGCCAGCAGTACGACCGCCTTCAATACGGCGGTCAACAAACCTTTGACCAAAAACATTCAGTACTTC
CDR3 protein: CASSTTAFNTAVNKPLTKNIQYF

J gene: TRBJ1-1
V gene: TRBV6-4
D gene: -
clone size: -
CDR3 DNA: TGTGCCAGCAGGATCAGTGTGAACACTGAAGCTTTCTTT
CDR3 protein: CASRISVNTEAFF

J gene: TRBJ1-2
V gene: TRBV27
D gene: -
clone size: -
CDR3 DNA: TGTGCCAGCAGTTTCTCCACAGAAAACTATGGCTACACCTTC
CDR3 protein: CASSFSTENYGYTF

J gene: TRBJ2-7
V gene: TRBV6-5
D gene: -
clone size: -
CDR3 DNA: TGTGCCAGCAGTTCAGGCCCCTACGAGCAGTACTTC
CDR3 protein: CASSSGPYEQYF

J gene: TRBJ2-1
V gene: TRBV6-5
D gene: TRBD2
clone size: -
CDR3 DNA: TGTGCCAGCAGTTCAGTGGGACTAGCGGGAGGTGAGCAGTTCTTC
CDR3 protein: CASSSVGLAGGEQFF

J gene: TRBJ2-7
V gene: TRBV28
D gene: TRBD2
clone size: -
CDR3 DNA: TGTGCCAGCAGTTTTAGACTAGCGGGGCGCGACGAGCAGTACTTC
CDR3 protein: CASSFRLAGRDEQYF

J gene: TRBJ1-5
V gene: TRBV19
D gene: -
clone size: -
CDR3 DNA: TGTGCCAGTAGTATGATAGTCGATAGCAATCAGCCCCAGCATTTT
CDR3 protein: CASSMIVDSNQPQHF

J gene: TRBJ2-5
V gene: TRBV4-1
D gene: TRBD1
clone size: few
CDR3 DNA: TGCGCCAGCAGCCGGTCGGGACAGGGGATCCAAGAGACCCAGTACTTC
CDR3 protein: CASSRSGQGIQETQYF

J gene: TRBJ1-5
V gene: TRBV9
D gene: TRBD1
clone size: -
CDR3 DNA: TGTGCCAGCAGCCGGACAGGCGCAGTCAATCAGCCCCAGCATTTT
CDR3 protein: CASSRTGAVNQPQHF

J gene: TRBJ2-7
V gene: TRBV14
D gene: TRBD2
clone size: -
CDR3 DNA: TGTGCCAGCAGCCAAGGTGTCCCGGGACTAGCGGGGACGAGCTCCTACGAGCAGTACTTC
CDR3 protein: CASSQGVPGLAGTSSYEQYF

J gene: TRBJ2-1
V gene: TRBV5-1
D gene: TRBD2
clone size: -
CDR3 DNA: TGCGCCAGCCAATCCGGGACTAGCGGATTAAGCTGGAATGAGCAGTTCTTC
CDR3 protein: CASQSGTSGLSWNEQFF

J gene: TRBJ2-5
V gene: TRBV10-1
D gene: TRBD2
clone size: -
CDR3 DNA: TGCGCCAGCAGCCTTACTAGCGGGGCTCAAGAGACCCAGTACTTC
CDR3 protein: CASSLTSGAQETQYF

J gene: TRBJ1-6
V gene: TRBV6-1
D gene: -
clone size: -
CDR3 DNA: TGTGCCAGCAGTGAGGATCTTCGGGTCATTTATAATTCACCCCTCCACTTT
CDR3 protein: CASSEDLRVIYNSPLHF

J gene: TRBJ2-7
V gene: TRBV28
D gene: TRBD2
clone size: few
CDR3 DNA: TGTGCCAGCAGTCTGTCACTAGCGGGAGTAAATGAGCAGTACTTC
CDR3 protein: CASSLSLAGVNEQYF

J gene: TRBJ2-2
V gene: TRBV2
D gene: -
clone size: -
CDR3 DNA: TGTGCCAGCAAAGAGAGCGCCGGGGAGCTGTTTTTT
CDR3 protein: CASKESAGELFF

J gene: TRBJ1-5
V gene: TRBV15
D gene: TRBD1
clone size: -
CDR3 DNA: TGTGCCACCAGCACCAGGGACAGGGGGTTGAATCAGCCCCAGCATTTT
CDR3 protein: CATSTRDRGLNQPQHF

J gene: TRBJ2-7
V gene: TRBV28
D gene: -
clone size: -
CDR3 DNA: TGTGCCAGCAGGCCCCCGGAGGCACCCTACGAGCAGTACTTC
CDR3 protein: CASRPPEAPYEQYF

J gene: TRBJ2-7
V gene: TRBV6-5
D gene: TRBD2
clone size: -
CDR3 DNA: TGTGCCAGGAGACTAGCGGGAGGTTCCTACGAGCAGTACTTC
CDR3 protein: CARRLAGGSYEQYF

J gene: TRBJ2-2
V gene: TRBV7-3
D gene: TRBD2
clone size: few
CDR3 DNA: TGTGCCAGCAGCCCCCACCTAGCGGGATACACCGGGGAGCTGTTTTTT
CDR3 protein: CASSPHLAGYTGELFF

J gene: TRBJ2-7
V gene: TRBV28
D gene: TRBD1
clone size: -
CDR3 DNA: TGTGCCAGCAGTTTGGGGGGACAGGGGGCGCGGTGGTCCTACGAGCAGTACTTC
CDR3 protein: CASSLGGQGARWSYEQYF

J gene: TRBJ2-2
V gene: TRBV5-1
D gene: -
clone size: -
CDR3 DNA: TGCGCCAGCAGCTTGCAAATCGGCACCGGGGAGCTGTTTTTT
CDR3 protein: CASSLQIGTGELFF

J gene: TRBJ2-7
V gene: TRBV5-1
D gene: -
clone size: -
CDR3 DNA: TGCGCCAGCAACCTGGACGGGAACTCCTACGAGCAGTACTTC
CDR3 protein: CASNLDGNSYEQYF

J gene: TRBJ2-2
V gene: TRBV5-1
D gene: -
clone size: -
CDR3 DNA: TGCGCCAGCAGCTTGGCCCAGGGTGGTGGGAACACCGGGGAGCTGTTTTTT
CDR3 protein: CASSLAQGGGNTGELFF